Listed below are T cell receptor beta chains from one sample, sequenced in a study of cytomegalovirus exposure and HLA in healthy donors. Repertoires were generated with immunoSEQ multiplex PCR, while TCRdb's copy carries only in-frame clones and drops some. Among 150,000 to 200,000 clones listed, more than 80% were seen once. Specimen: PBMCs. The receptor source for this set is a woman younger than 35 in good health and CMV-seropositive. Both conserved end residues are part of each CDR3. A D gene is named only where the DNA matches it firmly.

d_call: NA
v_call: TRBV14
j_call: TRBJ1-2
cdr3_aa: CASSQETEAYGYTF
cdr3_nt: TGTGCCAGCAGCCAAGAAACAGAAGCATATGGCTACACCTTC

d_call: NA
v_call: TRBV5-1
j_call: TRBJ2-3
cdr3_aa: CASSSNTDTQYF
cdr3_nt: TGCGCCAGCAGCTCTAACACAGATACGCAGTATTTT

d_call: NA
v_call: TRBV6-5
j_call: TRBJ2-1
cdr3_aa: CASSYSGLGHNEQFF
cdr3_nt: TGTGCCAGCAGTTACTCGGGACTGGGGCACAATGAGCAGTTCTTC

d_call: TRBD1
v_call: TRBV7-9
j_call: TRBJ1-2
cdr3_aa: CASSLDRSYGYTF
cdr3_nt: TGTGCCAGCAGCTTGGACAGGTCGTATGGCTACACCTTC

d_call: NA
v_call: TRBV19
j_call: TRBJ1-1
cdr3_aa: CASRAGSIDTEAFF
cdr3_nt: TGTGCCAGTAGAGCAGGGTCGATAGACACTGAAGCTTTCTTT

d_call: TRBD1
v_call: TRBV15
j_call: TRBJ1-2
cdr3_aa: CATSRDLGQAANYGYTF
cdr3_nt: TGTGCCACCAGCAGAGACCTCGGACAGGCCGCTAACTATGGCTACACCTTC

d_call: TRBD2
v_call: TRBV4-1
j_call: TRBJ2-3
cdr3_aa: CASSQDGTTPDTQYF
cdr3_nt: TGCGCCAGCAGCCAAGATGGGACTACCCCAGATACGCAGTATTTT

d_call: TRBD1
v_call: TRBV7-9
j_call: TRBJ1-5
cdr3_aa: CASSVTGSNQPQHF
cdr3_nt: TGTGCCAGCAGCGTGACAGGGAGCAATCAGCCCCAGCATTTT

d_call: NA
v_call: TRBV18
j_call: TRBJ2-7
cdr3_aa: CASSPPGGGEQYF
cdr3_nt: TGTGCCAGCTCACCACCTGGGGGCGGCGAGCAGTACTTC

d_call: TRBD1
v_call: TRBV5-4
j_call: TRBJ2-1
cdr3_aa: CASSLAGTAYNEQFF
cdr3_nt: TGTGCCAGCAGCTTGGCCGGGACAGCCTACAATGAGCAGTTCTTC